This TCR beta chain was identified in a study of a mutant IDH1 vaccine in newly diagnosed glioma. At the level of the study: Vaccine administration was initiated 4-6 weeks following radiotherapy alone, or with temozolomide cycles. Sex distribution of treated patients was about 62% male and roughly 40% female; mean age was around 40 years.

The germline V gene has CDR1 ENHRY and CDR2 SYGVKD. The CDR3 is 17 residues long. V shed 2 bases, J shed 0 bases, and the junction held 8 bases outside the gene matches. Findings and caveats of the study: Among top peripheral T cell clonotypes, changes seemed unrelated to pseudoprogression.

In this sample, this clone turned up a few times. Its antigen is unknown. TCRdb's copy holds only in-frame clones and misses some; the assay was immunoSEQ multiplex PCR. This table has about 69,000 clones, approximately 86% appearing once. Time point of the sample: week 35, safety follow-up. Every vaccination contained 300 ug of the mutant IDH1 20-mer peptide and was paired with topical imiquimod. The patients received vaccinations eight times, in weeks 1, 3, 5, 7, 11, 15, 19 and 23. The input for sequencing was PBMCs, taken from a glioma patient whose treatment included an IDH1 peptide vaccine. This rearrangement joins TRBV10-3 to TRBJ1-1, with 8 bases aligning to TRBD1. This receptor was taken from a man aged 30 to 45 with glioma. The CDR3 region has the DNA TGTGCCATCAGTGAGCTCGACAGGGGTCGAATGAACACTGAAGCTTTCTTT. This codes for CAISELDRGRMNTEAFF.